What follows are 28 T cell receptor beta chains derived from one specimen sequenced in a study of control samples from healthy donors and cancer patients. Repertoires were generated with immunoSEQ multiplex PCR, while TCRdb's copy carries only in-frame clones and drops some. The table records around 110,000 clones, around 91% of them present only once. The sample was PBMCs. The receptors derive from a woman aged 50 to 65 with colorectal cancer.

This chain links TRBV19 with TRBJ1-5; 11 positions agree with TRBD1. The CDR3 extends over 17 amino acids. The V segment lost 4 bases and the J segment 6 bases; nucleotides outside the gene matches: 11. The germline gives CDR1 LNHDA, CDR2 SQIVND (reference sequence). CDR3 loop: CASSKGSGQGAVQPQHF. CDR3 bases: TGTGCCAGTAGTAAGGGGAGCGGACAGGGGGCAGTTCAGCCCCAGCATTTT.

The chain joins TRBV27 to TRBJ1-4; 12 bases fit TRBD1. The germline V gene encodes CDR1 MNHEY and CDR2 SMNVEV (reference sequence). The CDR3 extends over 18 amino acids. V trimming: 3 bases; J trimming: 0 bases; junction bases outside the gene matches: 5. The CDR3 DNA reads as TGTGCCAGCAGTTTCGGGACAGGGGGCCAAGCAACTAATGAAAAACTGTTTTTT. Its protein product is CASSFGTGGQATNEKLFF. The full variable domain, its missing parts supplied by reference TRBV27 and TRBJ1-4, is EAQVTQNPRYLITVTGKKLTVTCSQNMNHEYMSWYRQDPGLGLRQIYYSMNVEVTDKGDVPEGYKVSRKEKRNFPLILESPSPNQTSLYFCASSFGTGGQATNEKLFFGSGTQLSVL.

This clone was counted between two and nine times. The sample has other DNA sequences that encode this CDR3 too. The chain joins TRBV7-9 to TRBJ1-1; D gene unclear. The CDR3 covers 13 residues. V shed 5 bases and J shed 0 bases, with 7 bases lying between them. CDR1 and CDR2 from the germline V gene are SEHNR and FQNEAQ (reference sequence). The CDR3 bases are TGTGCCAGCAGCCTAGATATGAACACTGAAGCTTTCTTT. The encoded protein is CASSLDMNTEAFF.

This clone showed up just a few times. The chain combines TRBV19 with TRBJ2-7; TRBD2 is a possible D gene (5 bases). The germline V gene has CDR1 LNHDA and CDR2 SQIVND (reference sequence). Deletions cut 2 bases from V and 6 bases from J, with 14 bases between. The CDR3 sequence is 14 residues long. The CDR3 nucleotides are TGTGCCAGTAGTATAAGCGGTGCTGGGCGCGAGCAGTACTTC. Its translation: CASSISGAGREQYF.

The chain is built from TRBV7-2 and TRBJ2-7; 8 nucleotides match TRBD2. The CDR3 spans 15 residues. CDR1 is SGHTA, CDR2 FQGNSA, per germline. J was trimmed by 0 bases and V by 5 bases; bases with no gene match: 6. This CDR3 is CASSRTGGPSYEQYF. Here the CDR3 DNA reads TGTGCCAGCAGCCGGACGGGAGGGCCCTCCTACGAGCAGTACTTC.

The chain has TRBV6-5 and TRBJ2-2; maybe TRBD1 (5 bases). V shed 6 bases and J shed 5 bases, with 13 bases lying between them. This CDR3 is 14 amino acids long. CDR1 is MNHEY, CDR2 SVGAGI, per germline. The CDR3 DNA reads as TGTGCCAGCAGCAGGGTCCTGGGTACCGGGGAGCTGTTTTTT. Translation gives CASSRVLGTGELFF.

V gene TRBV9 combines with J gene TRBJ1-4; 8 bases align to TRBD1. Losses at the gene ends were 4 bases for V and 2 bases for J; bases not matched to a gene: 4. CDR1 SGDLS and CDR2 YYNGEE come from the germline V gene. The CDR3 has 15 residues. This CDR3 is CASSMRTGTNEKLFF. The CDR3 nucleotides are TGTGCCAGCAGCATGAGGACAGGGACTAATGAAAAACTGTTTTTT.

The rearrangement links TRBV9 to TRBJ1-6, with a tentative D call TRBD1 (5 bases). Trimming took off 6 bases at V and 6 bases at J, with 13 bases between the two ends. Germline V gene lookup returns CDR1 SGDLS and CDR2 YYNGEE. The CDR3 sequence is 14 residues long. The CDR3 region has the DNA TGTGCCAGCAATCCCGGGACGTCTAATTCACCCCTCCACTTT. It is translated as CASNPGTSNSPLHF.

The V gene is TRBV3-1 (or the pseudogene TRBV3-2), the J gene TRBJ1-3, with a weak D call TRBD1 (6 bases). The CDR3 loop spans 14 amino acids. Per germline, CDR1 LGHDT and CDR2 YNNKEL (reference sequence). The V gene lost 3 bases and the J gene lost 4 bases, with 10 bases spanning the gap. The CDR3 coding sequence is TGTGCCAGCAGCCATCCAGGGGAGGGAAACACCATATATTTT. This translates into CASSHPGEGNTIYF.

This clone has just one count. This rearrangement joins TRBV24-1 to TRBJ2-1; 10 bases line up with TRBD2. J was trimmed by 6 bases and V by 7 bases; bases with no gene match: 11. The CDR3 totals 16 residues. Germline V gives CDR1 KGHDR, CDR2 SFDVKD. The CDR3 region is CATSETGTSDSNEQFF. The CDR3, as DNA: TGTGCCACCAGCGAAACCGGGACTAGCGACAGCAATGAGCAGTTCTTC.

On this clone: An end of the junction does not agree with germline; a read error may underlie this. The CDR3 DNA is TGTGCTAGCAGCTCAACAGGGGGCAAAGAGACCCAGTACTTC. This translates into CASSSTGGKETQYF. The chain joins TRBV7-7 to TRBJ2-5; TRBD1 agrees at 9 bases. Germline assignment: CDR1 SSHAT and CDR2 FNYEAQ (reference sequence). The CDR3 contains 14 residues.

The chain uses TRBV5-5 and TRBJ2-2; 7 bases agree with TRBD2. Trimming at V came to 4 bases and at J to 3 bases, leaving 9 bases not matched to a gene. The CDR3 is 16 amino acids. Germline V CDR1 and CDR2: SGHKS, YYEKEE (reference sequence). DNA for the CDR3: TGTGCCAGCAGCCCCCCCGGGAGGTCCTACACCGGGGAGCTGTTTTTT. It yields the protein CASSPPGRSYTGELFF. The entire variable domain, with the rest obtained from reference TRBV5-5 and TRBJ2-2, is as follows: DAGVTQSPTHLIKTRGQQVTLRCSPISGHKSVSWYQQVLGQGPQFIFQYYEKEERGRGNFPDRFSARQFPNYSSELNVNALLLGDSALYLCASSPPGRSYTGELFFGEGSRLTVL.

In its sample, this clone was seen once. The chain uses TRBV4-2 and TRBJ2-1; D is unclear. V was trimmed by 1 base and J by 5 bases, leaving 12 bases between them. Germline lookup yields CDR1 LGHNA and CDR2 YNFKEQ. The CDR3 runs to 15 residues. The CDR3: CASSQVLPENNEQFF. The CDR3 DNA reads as TGTGCCAGCAGCCAAGTTCTTCCAGAAAACAATGAGCAGTTCTTC.

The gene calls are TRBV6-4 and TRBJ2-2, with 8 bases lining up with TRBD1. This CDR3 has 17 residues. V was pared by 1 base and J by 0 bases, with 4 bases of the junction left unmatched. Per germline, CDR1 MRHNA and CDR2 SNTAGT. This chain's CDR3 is CASSDYSQGANTGELFF. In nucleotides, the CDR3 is TGTGCCAGCAGTGACTATTCACAGGGGGCGAACACCGGGGAGCTGTTTTTT.

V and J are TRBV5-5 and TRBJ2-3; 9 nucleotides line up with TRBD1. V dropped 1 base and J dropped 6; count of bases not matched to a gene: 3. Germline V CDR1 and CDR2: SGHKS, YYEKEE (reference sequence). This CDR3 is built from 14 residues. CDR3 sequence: CASSLWDRADTQYF. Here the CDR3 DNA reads TGTGCCAGCAGCTTGTGGGACAGGGCGGATACGCAGTATTTT.

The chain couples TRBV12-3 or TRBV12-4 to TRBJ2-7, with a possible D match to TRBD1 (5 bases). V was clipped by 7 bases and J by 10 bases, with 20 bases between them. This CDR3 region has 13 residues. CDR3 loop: CASTAGGAVGQYF. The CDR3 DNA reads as TGTGCCAGCACCGCCGGTGGGGCAGTCGGCCAGTACTTC.

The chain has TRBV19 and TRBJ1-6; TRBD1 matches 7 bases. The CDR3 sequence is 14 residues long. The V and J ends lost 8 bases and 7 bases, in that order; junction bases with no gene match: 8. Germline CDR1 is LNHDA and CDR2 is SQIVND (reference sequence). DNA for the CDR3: TGTGCCAGTCTCGAAGGGACAGACAATTCACCCCTCCACTTT. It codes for CASLEGTDNSPLHF.

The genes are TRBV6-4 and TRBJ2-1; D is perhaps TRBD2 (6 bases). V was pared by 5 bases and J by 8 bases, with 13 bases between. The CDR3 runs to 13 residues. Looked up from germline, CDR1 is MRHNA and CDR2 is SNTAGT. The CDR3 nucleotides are TGTGCCAGCAGTACCACTTGGAGGGATGAGCAGTTCTTC. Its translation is CASSTTWRDEQFF.

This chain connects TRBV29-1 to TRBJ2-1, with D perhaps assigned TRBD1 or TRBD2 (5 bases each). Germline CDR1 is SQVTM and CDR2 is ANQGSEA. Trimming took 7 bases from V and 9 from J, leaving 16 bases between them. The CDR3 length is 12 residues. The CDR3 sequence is CSGLLGVAEQFF. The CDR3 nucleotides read TGCAGCGGCTTGCTGGGGGTTGCTGAGCAGTTCTTC.

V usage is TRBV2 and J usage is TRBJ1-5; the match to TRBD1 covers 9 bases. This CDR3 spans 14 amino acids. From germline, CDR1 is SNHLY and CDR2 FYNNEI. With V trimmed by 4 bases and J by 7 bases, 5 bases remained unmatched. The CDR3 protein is CASSGGTGSQPQHF. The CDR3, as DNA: TGTGCCAGCAGTGGAGGGACAGGGAGCCAGCCCCAGCATTTT. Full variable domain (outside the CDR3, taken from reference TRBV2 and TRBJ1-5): EPEVTQTPSHQVTQMGQEVILRCVPISNHLYFYWYRQILGQKVEFLVSFYNNEISEKSEIFDDQFSVERPDGSNFTLKIRSTKLEDSAMYFCASSGGTGSQPQHFGDGTRLSIL.

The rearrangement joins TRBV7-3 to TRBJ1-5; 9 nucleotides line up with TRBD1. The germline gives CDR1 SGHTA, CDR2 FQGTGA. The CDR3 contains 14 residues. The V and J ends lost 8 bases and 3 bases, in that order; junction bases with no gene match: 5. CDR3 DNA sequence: TGTGCCAGCCCGGGACAGGGAGACAATCAGCCCCAGCATTTT. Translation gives CASPGQGDNQPQHF. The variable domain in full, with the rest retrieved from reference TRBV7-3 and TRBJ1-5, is GAGVSQTPSNKVTEKGKYVELRCDPISGHTALYWYRQSLGQGPEFLIYFQGTGAADDSGLPNDRFFAVRPEGSVSTLKIQRTERGDSAVYLCASPGQGDNQPQHFGDGTRLSIL.

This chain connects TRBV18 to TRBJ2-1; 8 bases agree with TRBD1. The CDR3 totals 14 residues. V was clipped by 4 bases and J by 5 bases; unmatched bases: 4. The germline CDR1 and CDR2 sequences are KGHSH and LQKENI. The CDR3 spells CASSQGQVDNEQFF. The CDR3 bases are TGTGCCAGCTCACAGGGACAGGTAGACAATGAGCAGTTCTTC.

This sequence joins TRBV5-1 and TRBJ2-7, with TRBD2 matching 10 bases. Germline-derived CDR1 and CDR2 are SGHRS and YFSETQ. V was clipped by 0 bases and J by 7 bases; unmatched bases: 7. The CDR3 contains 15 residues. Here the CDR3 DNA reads TGCGCCAGCAGCTTGGCCCCGACTAGCGGGTCAGAGCAGTACTTC. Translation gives CASSLAPTSGSEQYF.

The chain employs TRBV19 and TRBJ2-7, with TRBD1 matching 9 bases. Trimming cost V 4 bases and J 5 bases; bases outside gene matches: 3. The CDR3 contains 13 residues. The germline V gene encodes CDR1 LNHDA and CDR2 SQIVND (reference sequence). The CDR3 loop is CASSTGQGNEQYF. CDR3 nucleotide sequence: TGTGCCAGTAGTACTGGACAGGGGAACGAGCAGTACTTC.

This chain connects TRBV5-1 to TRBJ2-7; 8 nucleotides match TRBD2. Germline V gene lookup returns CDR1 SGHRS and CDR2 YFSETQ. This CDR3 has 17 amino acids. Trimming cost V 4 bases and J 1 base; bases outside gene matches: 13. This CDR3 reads CASSPDFGGGLSYEQYF. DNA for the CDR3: TGCGCCAGCAGCCCCGACTTTGGCGGGGGGCTATCCTACGAGCAGTACTTC. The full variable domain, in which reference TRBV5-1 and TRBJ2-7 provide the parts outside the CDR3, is KAGVTQTPRYLIKTRGQQVTLSCSPISGHRSVSWYQQTPGQGLQFLFEYFSETQRNKGNFPGRFSGRQFSNSRSEMNVSTLELGDSALYLCASSPDFGGGLSYEQYFGPGTRLTVT.

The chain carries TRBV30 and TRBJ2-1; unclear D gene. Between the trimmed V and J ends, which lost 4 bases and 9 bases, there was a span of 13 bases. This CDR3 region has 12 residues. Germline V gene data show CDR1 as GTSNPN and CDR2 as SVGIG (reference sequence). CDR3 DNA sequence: TGTGCCTGGATTAAAAGTGTGGGTGAGCAGTTCTTC. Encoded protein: CAWIKSVGEQFF.

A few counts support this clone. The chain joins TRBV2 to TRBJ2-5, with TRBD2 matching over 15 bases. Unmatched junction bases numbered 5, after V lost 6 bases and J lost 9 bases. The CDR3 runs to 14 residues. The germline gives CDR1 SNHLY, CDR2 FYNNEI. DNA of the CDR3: TGTGCCAGCAGGGGGACTAGCGGGGGGTTGGCCCAGTACTTC. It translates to CASRGTSGGLAQYF.

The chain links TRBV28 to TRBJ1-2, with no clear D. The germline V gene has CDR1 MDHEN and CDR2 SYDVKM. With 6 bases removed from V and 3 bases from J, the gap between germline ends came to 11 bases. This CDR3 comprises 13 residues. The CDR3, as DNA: TGTGCCAGCAGACCTCCGGCCGACTATGGCTACACCTTC. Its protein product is CASRPPADYGYTF.